This is a list of T cell receptor beta chains from one sample in a study of beta chain features in type 1 diabetes. Generated by immunoSEQ multiplex PCR, the TCRdb table keeps only in-frame clones and is missing some. The sample holds some 360,000 clones, over 9% seen once. The sample was central memory CD4+ T cells from blood. These TCRs come from a young man with type 1 diabetes. Each CDR3 is given with its conserved first and last residue. Fields, in order: CDR3 protein, CDR3 DNA, J gene, clone size, D gene, V gene. The D gene is left open where the match is weak. Expanded clones are given a class, and other clones once, few, many or no size at all.

CASSSSRTNEKLFF	TGTGCCAGCAGTTCATCAAGGACTAATGAAAAACTGTTTTTT	TRBJ1-4	.	.	TRBV27
CASSEGVAGVYEQYF	TGTGCCAGCAGTGAGGGGGTAGCGGGAGTGTACGAGCAGTACTTC	TRBJ2-7	.	TRBD2	TRBV2
CASSWAGAKNIQYF	TGTGCCAGCAGCTGGGCGGGGGCCAAAAACATTCAGTACTTC	TRBJ2-4	few	.	TRBV2
CASSVTSGSNEQFF	TGTGCCAGCAGCGTGACTAGCGGGAGTAATGAGCAGTTCTTC	TRBJ2-1	.	TRBD2	TRBV7-2
CASSSGQGNQPQHF	TGTGCCAGCAGTTCGGGACAGGGCAATCAGCCCCAGCATTTT	TRBJ1-5	.	TRBD1	TRBV28
CASSFSTGVEAFF	TGTGCCAGCAGCTTTTCGACAGGTGTAGAAGCTTTCTTT	TRBJ1-1	few	.	TRBV7-2
CASRRGQGSGGELFF	TGTGCCAGCAGACGGGGACAGGGGTCGGGCGGGGAGCTGTTTTTT	TRBJ2-2	.	TRBD1	TRBV2
CASSVGQGAAGELFF	TGCGCCAGCAGTGTGGGACAGGGGGCGGCCGGGGAGCTGTTTTTT	TRBJ2-2	.	TRBD1	TRBV10-1
CASKNTEAFF	TGTGCCAGCAAGAACACTGAAGCTTTCTTT	TRBJ1-1	few	.	TRBV2
CASSLYQEKLFF	TGTGCCAGCAGCTTGTATCAGGAAAAACTGTTTTTT	TRBJ1-4	many	.	TRBV5-4
CSLQRGSTGLLYF	TGCAGCCTGCAGCGGGGTTCGACAGGGCTTCTTTATTTT	TRBJ2-3	few	.	TRBV29-1
CASSLFSLSGNTIYF	TGTGCCAGCAGCTTATTTTCATTGAGTGGAAACACCATATATTTT	TRBJ1-3	few	.	TRBV7-2
CALRQGADTQYF	TGTGCCTTACGACAGGGGGCAGATACGCAGTATTTT	TRBJ2-3	few	TRBD1	TRBV30
CASKAGAFGELFF	TGTGCCAGTAAGGCGGGAGCCTTCGGGGAGCTGTTTTTT	TRBJ2-2	few	TRBD2	TRBV19
CASSANAGVPGELFF	TGTGCCAGCAGTGCCAACGCGGGAGTGCCCGGGGAGCTGTTTTTT	TRBJ2-2	many	TRBD2	TRBV2
CASSEIAGNTEAFF	TGTGCCAGCAGCGAAATCGCGGGGAACACTGAAGCTTTCTTT	TRBJ1-1	.	.	TRBV7-2
CASRSQGETQYF	TGTGCCAGCAGATCCCAGGGAGAGACCCAGTACTTC	TRBJ2-5	.	.	TRBV6-5
CASSLTGRAGKQYF	TGTGCCAGCAGCTTAACAGGGCGGGCAGGAAAGCAGTACTTC	TRBJ2-7	few	.	TRBV7-2
CASSHGGGAQETQYF	TGTGCCAGCAGCCATGGGGGGGGCGCGCAGGAGACCCAGTACTTC	TRBJ2-5	.	.	TRBV25-1
CASSLELVDPDEQFF	TGCGCCAGCAGCTTGGAATTGGTGGACCCCGATGAGCAGTTCTTC	TRBJ2-1	.	.	TRBV5-1
CAWSGGYEQYF	TGTGCCTGGAGTGGGGGGTACGAGCAGTACTTC	TRBJ2-7	few	.	TRBV30
CASSLSLEPTDTQYF	TGTGCCAGCAGCTTGTCTCTAGAACCCACAGATACGCAGTATTTT	TRBJ2-3	.	.	TRBV5-6
CASSVTGQADEQFF	TGTGCCAGCTCTGTCACAGGGCAGGCGGATGAGCAGTTCTTC	TRBJ2-1	few	.	TRBV18
CASSRGQGTYGYTF	TGTGCCAGCAGTCGAGGACAGGGGACGTATGGCTACACCTTC	TRBJ1-2	.	TRBD1	TRBV6-5
CASSSGTSYEQYF	TGTGCCAGCTCATCCGGGACGAGTTACGAGCAGTACTTC	TRBJ2-7	.	.	TRBV18
CSVGTVGNTIYF	TGCAGCGTTGGGACAGTTGGAAACACCATATATTTT	TRBJ1-3	.	.	TRBV29-1